The 12 T cell receptor beta chains below come from one sample, sequenced in a study of siplizumab effects on memory and regulatory T cells. Profiled with immunoSEQ multiplex PCR; TCRdb holds only in-frame clones, not every one. This table has more than 85,000 clones, roughly 92% appearing once. Sequences were obtained from CD4+ T cells sorted from blood. The receptors were gathered from a human donor in good health.

This clone appeared a single time. The chain is built from TRBV6-5 and TRBJ1-1; tentatively, D is TRBD1 (5 bases). This CDR3 has 14 amino acids. V gave up 6 bases and J gave up 0 bases, with 11 bases separating them. CDR1 is MNHEY and CDR2 is SVGAGI in the germline V gene. The CDR3 DNA reads TGTGCCAGCAGGAGAGGGGTTATGAACACTGAAGCTTTCTTT. Encoded protein: CASRRGVMNTEAFF.

This chain joins TRBV18 and TRBJ2-3; the D gene could be TRBD1 or TRBD2 (5 bases each). Germline CDR1 and CDR2: KGHSH and LQKENI. The V gene lost 0 bases and the J gene lost 1 base, with 5 bases spanning the gap. The CDR3 length is 14 residues. The CDR3 DNA sequence: TGTGCCAGCTCACCACCGGGGGGCACAGATACGCAGTATTTT. It specifies CASSPPGGTDTQYF.

This clone has a handful of counts. V usage is TRBV4-1 and J usage is TRBJ2-7; 9 bases agree with TRBD2. CDR3 size: 15 residues. The germline gives CDR1 MGHRA, CDR2 YSYEKL. Germline trimming cut 4 bases from V and 2 bases from J; bases unmatched to any gene: 6. The CDR3 DNA follows: TGCGCCAGCAGCCCTGGACTAGCGATTGCCTACGAGCAGTACTTC. Protein sequence: CASSPGLAIAYEQYF.

V and J are TRBV19 and TRBJ1-1; D gene uncertain. Trimming took off 7 bases at V and 1 base at J, with 13 bases between the two ends. In germline, CDR1 is LNHDA, CDR2 SQIVND (reference sequence). This CDR3 is 14 amino acids long. The CDR3 is CASMTVESNTEAFF. DNA for the CDR3: TGTGCCAGTATGACGGTCGAGTCGAACACTGAAGCTTTCTTT.

The chain carries TRBV5-1 and TRBJ2-1, with a weak D call TRBD2 (5 bases). Germline-derived CDR1 and CDR2 are SGHRS and YFSETQ. This CDR3 comprises 12 residues. V was trimmed by 2 bases and J by 10 bases, leaving 10 bases between them. CDR3 coding DNA: TGCGCCAGCAGCTTCCCTGCTAGCGAGCAGTTCTTC. Residues: CASSFPASEQFF.

The rearrangement uses TRBV7-9 and TRBJ1-5, with D perhaps matching TRBD1 (5 bases). The CDR3 is 12 amino acids. Trimming took 6 bases from V and 7 from J, leaving 10 bases between them. Germline V lookup: CDR1 SEHNR, CDR2 FQNEAQ (reference sequence). The CDR3 reads CASSPEGQPQHF. The CDR3 nucleotides are TGTGCCAGCAGTCCGGAGGGGCAGCCCCAGCATTTT.

This chain connects TRBV2 to TRBJ2-6, with 10 bases that match TRBD2. The germline V gene encodes CDR1 SNHLY and CDR2 FYNNEI. V lost 6 bases and J lost 2; bases outside the gene matches: 10. This CDR3 has 18 amino acids. The CDR3 DNA reads as TGTGCCAGCAGGATCGGACTAGCGGAAGGGGCTGGGGCCAACGTCCTGACTTTC. Translation gives CASRIGLAEGAGANVLTF.

The CDR3 nucleotides read TGTGCCAGCAGTCAACAGGGTTTCGGGGTGAACACTGAAGCTTTCTTT. This gives the protein CASSQQGFGVNTEAFF. The chain has TRBV7-2 and TRBJ1-1; D may be TRBD1 (6 bases). Trimming shortened V by 6 bases and J by 0 bases, and 17 bases separated the two germline ends. There are 16 residues in the CDR3. Germline V CDR1 and CDR2: SGHTA, FQGNSA.

The V gene is TRBV7-9, the J gene TRBJ1-2; D is ambiguous. This CDR3 is 12 amino acids long. Germline V lookup: CDR1 SEHNR, CDR2 FQNEAQ (reference sequence). Deletions cut 1 base from V and 8 bases from J, with 8 bases between. The CDR3 DNA reads as TGTGCCAGCAGCTTAGAGGGATGGGGCTACACCTTC. Protein product: CASSLEGWGYTF.

The J gene is TRBJ2-6, the V gene TRBV27; D possibly matches TRBD1 or TRBD2 (6 bases each). With 5 bases removed from V and 3 bases from J, the gap between germline ends came to 20 bases. Germline CDR1 MNHEY, CDR2 SMNVEV (reference sequence). CDR3 length: 18 residues. CDR3 loop: CASSTHRARGRGANVLTF. Here the CDR3 DNA reads TGTGCCAGCAGTACCCACAGAGCCCGGGGGCGTGGGGCCAACGTCCTGACTTTC.

The genes are TRBV7-9 and TRBJ1-1; D is uncertain. Trimming cost V 2 bases and J 0 bases, with 4 bases left between them. The V gene's germline CDR1 is SEHNR and CDR2 FQNEAQ (reference sequence). The CDR3 extends over 13 amino acids. As DNA, the CDR3 is TGTGCCAGCAGCTTAATAATGAACACTGAAGCTTTCTTT. Its protein is CASSLIMNTEAFF.

The gene calls are TRBV6-5 and TRBJ1-5; D unclear. The CDR3 covers 13 residues. V dropped 5 bases and J dropped 0 bases, with 5 bases sitting between them. CDR1 is MNHEY, CDR2 SVGAGI, per germline. Here the CDR3 reads CASSQNSNQPQHF. The DNA of the CDR3 is TGTGCCAGCAGTCAGAATAGCAATCAGCCCCAGCATTTT.